This entry concerns a single T cell receptor beta chain. Its antigen remains unknown. Compared with germline, one end of the junction differs, possibly owing to a read error. Different DNA sequences within this sample yield the same CDR3. Sequencing used immunoSEQ multiplex PCR; TCRdb keeps in-frame clones, though not all of them. This sample yields about 38,000 clones, of which 80% to 85% are seen a single time; under 10% belongs to the top ten. The data belong to a study of OX40 agonist ivuxolimab in advanced cancers. For the study at large: Partial responses were seen in three patients, one with hepatocellular carcinoma and two with cutaneous melanoma.

Looked up from germline, CDR1 is SGHRS and CDR2 is YFSETQ. This CDR3 has 15 amino acids. Overall study findings and caveats: The authors also found low normalized T-cell clonal expansion in some nonresponders. There were, on average, more expanded clones in CD8+ T cells than in CD4+.

The chain recombines TRBV5-1 with TRBJ2-2; D not certain. The sample consisted of CD4+ or CD8+ T cells sorted from blood, taken in a trial of the OX40 agonist ivuxolimab. This receptor was obtained from an adult with an advanced solid tumor such as melanoma, head and neck, liver or kidney cancer. CDR3 sequence: CASSLGHRNTGELFF. CDR3 DNA sequence: TGCGCCAGCAGCTTGGGTCATCGGAACACTGGGGAGCTGTTTTTT.